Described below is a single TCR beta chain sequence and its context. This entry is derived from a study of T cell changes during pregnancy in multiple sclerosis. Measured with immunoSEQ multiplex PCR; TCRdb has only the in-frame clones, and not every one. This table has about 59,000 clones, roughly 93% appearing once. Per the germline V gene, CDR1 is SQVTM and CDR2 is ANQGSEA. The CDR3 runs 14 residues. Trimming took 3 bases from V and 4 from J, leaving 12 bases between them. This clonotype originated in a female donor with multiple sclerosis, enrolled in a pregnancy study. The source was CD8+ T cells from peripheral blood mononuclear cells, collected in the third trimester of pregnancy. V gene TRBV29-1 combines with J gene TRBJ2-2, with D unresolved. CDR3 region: CSVDGYSTTGELFF. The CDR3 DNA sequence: TGCAGCGTTGATGGCTACAGCACCACCGGGGAGCTGTTTTTT.